Here is one TCR beta chain with its context. Its antigen is undetermined. The sample carries other DNA sequences with the same CDR3. TCR sequencing used cDNA made by reverse transcription of extracted RNA. TCRdb's copy holds only in-frame clones and misses some; the assay was immunoSEQ multiplex PCR. The data hold about 210,000 clones, with 64% observed a single time. This record belongs to a study of CD8+ T cells in alopecia areata. In the study overall: For 6 to 18 months, tofacitinib was taken, and 6 months off drug followed.

This CDR3 spans 13 amino acids. The ends were cut back, 4 bases at V and 0 bases at J, with 9 bases in the middle. CDR1 GTSNPN and CDR2 SVGIG come from the germline V gene (reference sequence). Treatment meaning: oral pan-JAK inhibitor, 5-10 mg twice daily. Findings of the study overall: Besides other cells, scalp samples also yield sequences of resident alphabeta T cells from normal skin.

The receptor comes from a human donor with alopecia areata. V and J are TRBV30 and TRBJ1-1; D remains unclear. The material was CD4+ T cells sorted from blood, obtained at week 4, from a patient treated with tofacitinib. The chain's CDR3 is CAWTGQMNTEAFF. As DNA, the CDR3 is TGTGCCTGGACCGGCCAAATGAACACTGAAGCTTTCTTT.